Only a few counts were recorded for the clone carrying this TCR beta chain. This sample is drawn from a study of T cells in Graves' hyperthyroidism and ophthalmopathy. Regions amplified from RNA transcripts were the TCR beta CDR3 regions. The primer set for the first-round RT-PCR of the TCR CDR3 was HTBI. Each CDR3 protein gets one entry after TCRdb re-called the multiplex PCR reads with MiXCR. The sample contains about 640,000 distinct CDR3 sequences, about 20% of which appear only once. CDR1 is DFQATT, CDR2 SNEGSKA, per germline (reference sequence). The CDR3 is 14 residues long. With 0 bases removed from V and 2 bases from J, the gap between germline ends came to 7 bases.

This TCR derives from a man under 40 with Graves' ophthalmopathy. Sequencing was done on a sample of blood. This chain connects TRBV20-1 to TRBJ1-4; no clear D gene. CDR3 loop: CSARDRRTNEKLFF. The CDR3 nucleotides are TGCAGTGCTAGAGATCGGAGGACTAATGAAAAACTGTTTTTT.